This T cell receptor beta chain derives from a study of blood T cell repertoires in COVID-19. In the original workflow: Reference gene primer amplification gave estimated nucleated cell counts. TCRdb's copy holds only in-frame clones and misses some; the assay was immunoSEQ multiplex PCR. V and J calls and clone size are as listed in that table; D and trimming were resolved from the DNA. The sample lists a few hundred thousand clones, nearly 90% seen once, with about 3% in the top ten. This clone was seen only once. The CDR3 runs 15 residues. With 2 bases clipped from V and 6 bases from J, the junction kept 5 bases outside the gene matches. Germline assignment: CDR1 MNHEY and CDR2 SVGEGT.

The genes are TRBV6-2 or TRBV6-3 and TRBJ2-3; 10 nucleotides line up with TRBD2. The receptor comes from a man between 18 and 35 years old with active or convalescent COVID-19. Sequencing was carried out using peripheral blood. The DNA for the CDR3 is TGTGCCAGCAGTTACGCTAGCGGGAGTCGGGATACGCAGTATTTT. Translating it yields CASSYASGSRDTQYF.